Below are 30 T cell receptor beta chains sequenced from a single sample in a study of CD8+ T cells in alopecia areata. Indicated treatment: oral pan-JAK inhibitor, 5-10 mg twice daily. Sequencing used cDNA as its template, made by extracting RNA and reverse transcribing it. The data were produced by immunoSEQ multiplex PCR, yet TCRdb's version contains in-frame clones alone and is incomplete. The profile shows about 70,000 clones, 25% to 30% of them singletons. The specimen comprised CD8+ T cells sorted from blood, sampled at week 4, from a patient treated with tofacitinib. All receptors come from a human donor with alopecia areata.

CDR3 sequence: CSVEGTSVYNEQFF. The CDR3 nucleotides are TGCAGCGTTGAAGGGACTAGCGTCTACAATGAGCAGTTCTTC. The rearrangement links TRBV29-1 to TRBJ2-1, with TRBD2 identical over 9 bases. The CDR3 runs to 14 residues. Germline-derived CDR1 and CDR2 are SQVTM and ANQGSEA. V lost 1 base and J lost 3; bases outside the gene matches: 1.

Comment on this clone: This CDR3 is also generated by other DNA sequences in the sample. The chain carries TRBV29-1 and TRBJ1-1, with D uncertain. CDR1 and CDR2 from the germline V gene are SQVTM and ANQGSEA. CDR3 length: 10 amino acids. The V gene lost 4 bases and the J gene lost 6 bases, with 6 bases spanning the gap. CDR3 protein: CSVVGPEAFF. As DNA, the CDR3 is TGCAGCGTTGTAGGGCCTGAAGCTTTCTTT.

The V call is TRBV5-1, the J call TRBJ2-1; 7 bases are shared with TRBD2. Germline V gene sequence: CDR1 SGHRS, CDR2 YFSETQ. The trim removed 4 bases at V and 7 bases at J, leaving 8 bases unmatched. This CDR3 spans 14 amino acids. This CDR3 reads CASSISGPLNEQFF. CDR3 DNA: TGCGCCAGCAGCATTAGCGGGCCCCTGAATGAGCAGTTCTTC.

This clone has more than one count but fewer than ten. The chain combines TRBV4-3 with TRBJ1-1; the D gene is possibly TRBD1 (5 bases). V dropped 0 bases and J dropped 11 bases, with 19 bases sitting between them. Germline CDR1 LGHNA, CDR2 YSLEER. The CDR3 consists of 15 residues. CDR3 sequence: CASSQDRGNGARAFF. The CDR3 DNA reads TGCGCCAGCAGCCAAGATCGAGGGAACGGGGCGAGGGCTTTCTTT.

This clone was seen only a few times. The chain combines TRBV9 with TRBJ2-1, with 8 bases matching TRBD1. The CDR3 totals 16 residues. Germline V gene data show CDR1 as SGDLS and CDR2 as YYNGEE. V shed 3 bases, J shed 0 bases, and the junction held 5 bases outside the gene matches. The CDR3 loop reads CASSGWTGSSYNEQFF. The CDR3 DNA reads TGTGCCAGCAGCGGATGGACAGGGAGCTCCTACAATGAGCAGTTCTTC.

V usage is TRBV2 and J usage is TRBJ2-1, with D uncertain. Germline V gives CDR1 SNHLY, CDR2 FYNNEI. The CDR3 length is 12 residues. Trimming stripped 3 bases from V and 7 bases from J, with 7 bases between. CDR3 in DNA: TGTGCCAGCAGTGATAGGTCGAATGAGCAGTTCTTC. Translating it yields CASSDRSNEQFF.

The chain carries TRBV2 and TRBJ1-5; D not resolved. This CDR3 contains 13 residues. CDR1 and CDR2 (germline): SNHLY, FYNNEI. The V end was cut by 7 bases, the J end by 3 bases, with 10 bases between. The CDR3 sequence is CASIGRDNQPQHF. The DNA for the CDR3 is TGTGCCAGCATCGGACGGGACAATCAGCCCCAGCATTTT.

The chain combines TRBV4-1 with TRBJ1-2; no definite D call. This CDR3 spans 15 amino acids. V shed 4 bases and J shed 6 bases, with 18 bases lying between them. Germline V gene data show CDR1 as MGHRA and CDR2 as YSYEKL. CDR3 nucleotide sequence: TGCGCCAGCAGCCGGGATCTGGTAGGCCGAAATGGCTACACCTTC. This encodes CASSRDLVGRNGYTF.

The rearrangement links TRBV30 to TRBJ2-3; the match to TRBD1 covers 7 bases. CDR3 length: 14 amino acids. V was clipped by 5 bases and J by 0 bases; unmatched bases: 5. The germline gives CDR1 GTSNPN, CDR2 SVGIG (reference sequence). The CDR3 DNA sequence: TGTGCCTGGGGACAGGTATCGAGCACAGATACGCAGTATTTT. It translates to CAWGQVSSTDTQYF.

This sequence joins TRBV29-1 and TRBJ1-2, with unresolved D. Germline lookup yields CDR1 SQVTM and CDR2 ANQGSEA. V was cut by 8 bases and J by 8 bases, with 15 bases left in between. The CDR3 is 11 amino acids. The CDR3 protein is CSHRVGDGYTF. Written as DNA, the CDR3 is TGCAGCCACCGTGTGGGAGACGGCTACACCTTC.

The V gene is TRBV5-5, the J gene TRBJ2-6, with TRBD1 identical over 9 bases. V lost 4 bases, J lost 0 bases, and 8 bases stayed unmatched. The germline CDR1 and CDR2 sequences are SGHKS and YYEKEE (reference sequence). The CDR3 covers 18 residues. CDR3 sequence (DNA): TGTGCCAGCAGCACTCCGGGACAGGGACCCTCTGGGGCCAACGTCCTGACTTTC. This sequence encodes CASSTPGQGPSGANVLTF.

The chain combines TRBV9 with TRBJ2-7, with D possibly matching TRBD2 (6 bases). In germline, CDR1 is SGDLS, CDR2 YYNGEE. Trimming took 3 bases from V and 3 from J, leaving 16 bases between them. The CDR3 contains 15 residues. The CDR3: CASSATGTLYYEQYF. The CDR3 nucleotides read TGTGCCAGCAGCGCTACCGGGACTCTTTACTACGAGCAGTACTTC.

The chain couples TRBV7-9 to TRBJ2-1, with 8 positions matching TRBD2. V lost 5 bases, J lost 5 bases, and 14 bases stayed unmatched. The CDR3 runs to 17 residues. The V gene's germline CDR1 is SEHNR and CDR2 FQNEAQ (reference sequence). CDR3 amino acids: CASSPSASGHRDNEQFF. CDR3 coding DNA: TGTGCCAGCAGCCCTAGCGCTAGCGGGCACCGGGACAATGAGCAGTTCTTC.

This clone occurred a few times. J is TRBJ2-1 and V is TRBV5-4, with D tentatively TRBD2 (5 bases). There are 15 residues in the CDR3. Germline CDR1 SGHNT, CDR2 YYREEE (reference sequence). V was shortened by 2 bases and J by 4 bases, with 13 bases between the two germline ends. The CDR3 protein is CASSFVGEGYNEQFF. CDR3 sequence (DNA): TGTGCCAGCAGCTTCGTGGGAGAGGGATACAATGAGCAGTTCTTC.

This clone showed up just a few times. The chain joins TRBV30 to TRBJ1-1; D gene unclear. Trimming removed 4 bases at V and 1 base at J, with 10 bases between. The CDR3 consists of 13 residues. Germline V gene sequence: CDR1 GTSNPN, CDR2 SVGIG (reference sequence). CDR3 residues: CAWIGAGNTEAFF. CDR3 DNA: TGTGCCTGGATAGGCGCCGGGAACACTGAAGCTTTCTTT.

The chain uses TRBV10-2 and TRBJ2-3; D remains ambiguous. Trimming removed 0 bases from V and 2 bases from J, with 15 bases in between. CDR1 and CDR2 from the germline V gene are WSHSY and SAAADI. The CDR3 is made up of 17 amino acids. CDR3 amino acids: CASSESGPLGITDTQYF. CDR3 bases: TGCGCCAGCAGTGAGTCAGGGCCCCTAGGGATCACAGATACGCAGTATTTT.

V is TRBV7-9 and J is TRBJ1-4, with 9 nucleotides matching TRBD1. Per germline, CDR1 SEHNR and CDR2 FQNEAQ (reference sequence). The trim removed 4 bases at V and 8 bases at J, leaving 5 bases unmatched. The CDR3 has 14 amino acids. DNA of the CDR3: TGTGCCAGCAGCTCAGCCGGGACAGGGGAAAAACTGTTTTTT. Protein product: CASSSAGTGEKLFF.

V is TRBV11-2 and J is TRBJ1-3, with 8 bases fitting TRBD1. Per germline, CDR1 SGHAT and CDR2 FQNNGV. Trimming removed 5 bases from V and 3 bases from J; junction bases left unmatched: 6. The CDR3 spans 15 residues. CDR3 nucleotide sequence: TGTGCCAGCAGCCGACAGGGGTCGATTGGAAACACCATATATTTT. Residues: CASSRQGSIGNTIYF.

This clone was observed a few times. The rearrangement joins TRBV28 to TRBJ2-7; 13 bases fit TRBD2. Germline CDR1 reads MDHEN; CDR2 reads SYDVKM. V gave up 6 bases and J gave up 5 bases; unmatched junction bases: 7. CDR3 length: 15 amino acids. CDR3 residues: CASRTGLAGVNEQYF. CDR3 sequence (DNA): TGTGCCAGCAGAACCGGACTAGCGGGAGTTAACGAGCAGTACTTC.

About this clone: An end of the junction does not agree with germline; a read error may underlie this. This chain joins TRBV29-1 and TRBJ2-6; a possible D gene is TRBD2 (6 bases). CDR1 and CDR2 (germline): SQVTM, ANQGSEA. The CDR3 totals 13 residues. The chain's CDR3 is CSAGESGANVPTF. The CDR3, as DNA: TGCAGCGCGGGGGAGTCTGGGGCCAACGTCCCGACTTTC. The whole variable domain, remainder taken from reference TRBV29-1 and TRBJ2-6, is SAVISQKPSRDICQRGTSLTIQCQVDSQVTMMFWYRQQPGQSLTLIATANQGSEATYESGFVIDKFPISRPNLTFSTLTVSNMSPEDSSIYLCSAGESGANVPTFGAGSRLTVL.

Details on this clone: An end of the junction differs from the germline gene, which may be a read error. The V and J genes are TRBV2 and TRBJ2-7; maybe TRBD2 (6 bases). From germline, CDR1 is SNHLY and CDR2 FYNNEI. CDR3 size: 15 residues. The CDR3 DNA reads TGTGCCAGCAGGGAAGGGACTGCCCTTGGATACGAGCAGTACTTC. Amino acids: CASREGTALGYEQYF.

The CDR3 sequence is CASSRGDTEAFF. The CDR3 DNA follows: TGTGCCAGCAGCAGGGGGGACACTGAAGCTTTCTTT. The rearrangement links TRBV9 to TRBJ1-1; D might be TRBD1 (6 bases). Germline loops: CDR1 SGDLS, CDR2 YYNGEE. The CDR3 totals 12 residues. Trimming stripped 4 bases from V and 3 bases from J, with 7 bases between.

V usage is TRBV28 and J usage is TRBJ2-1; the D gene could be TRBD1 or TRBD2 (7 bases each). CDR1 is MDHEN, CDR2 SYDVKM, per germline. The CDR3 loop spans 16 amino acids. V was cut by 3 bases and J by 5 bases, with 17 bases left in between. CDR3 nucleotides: TGTGCCAGCAGTTTGTCCGGGGGGACAGCCAACAATGAGCAGTTCTTC. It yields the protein CASSLSGGTANNEQFF. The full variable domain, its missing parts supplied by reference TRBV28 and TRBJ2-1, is DVKVTQSSRYLVKRTGEKVFLECVQDMDHENMFWYRQDPGLGLRLIYFSYDVKMKEKGDIPEGYSVSREKKERFSLILESASTNQTSMYLCASSLSGGTANNEQFFGPGTRLTVL.

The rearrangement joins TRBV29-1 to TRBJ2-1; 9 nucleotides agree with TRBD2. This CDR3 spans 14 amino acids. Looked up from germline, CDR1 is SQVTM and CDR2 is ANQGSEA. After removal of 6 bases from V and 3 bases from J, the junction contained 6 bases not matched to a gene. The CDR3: CSVGGTSSYNEQFF. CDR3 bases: TGCAGCGTAGGGGGGACTAGCAGCTACAATGAGCAGTTCTTC.

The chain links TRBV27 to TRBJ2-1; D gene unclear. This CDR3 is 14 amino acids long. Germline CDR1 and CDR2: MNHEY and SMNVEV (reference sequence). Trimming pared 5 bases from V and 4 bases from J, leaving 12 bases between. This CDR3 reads CASSPGMGYNEQFF. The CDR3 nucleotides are TGTGCCAGCAGTCCCGGTATGGGGTACAATGAGCAGTTCTTC.

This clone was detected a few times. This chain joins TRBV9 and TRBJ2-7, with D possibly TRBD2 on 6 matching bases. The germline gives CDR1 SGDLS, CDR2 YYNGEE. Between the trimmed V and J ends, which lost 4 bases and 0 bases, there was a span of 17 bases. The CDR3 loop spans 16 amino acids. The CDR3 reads CASSQGGTPLSYEQYF. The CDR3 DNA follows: TGTGCCAGCAGCCAAGGAGGGACTCCCCTCTCCTACGAGCAGTACTTC.

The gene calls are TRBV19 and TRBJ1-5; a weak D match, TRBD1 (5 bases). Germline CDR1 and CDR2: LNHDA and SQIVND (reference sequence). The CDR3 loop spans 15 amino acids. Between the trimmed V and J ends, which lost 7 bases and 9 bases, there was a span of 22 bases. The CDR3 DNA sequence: TGTGCCAGTAACAACCGGGACCCCGGCAGGTTGCCCCAGCATTTT. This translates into CASNNRDPGRLPQHF.

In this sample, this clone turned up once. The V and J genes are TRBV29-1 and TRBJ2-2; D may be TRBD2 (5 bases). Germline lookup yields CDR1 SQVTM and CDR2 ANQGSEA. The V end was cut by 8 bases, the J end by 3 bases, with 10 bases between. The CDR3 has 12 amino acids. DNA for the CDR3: TGCAGCAGTAGAGCGGACACCGGGGAGCTGTTTTTT. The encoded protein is CSSRADTGELFF.

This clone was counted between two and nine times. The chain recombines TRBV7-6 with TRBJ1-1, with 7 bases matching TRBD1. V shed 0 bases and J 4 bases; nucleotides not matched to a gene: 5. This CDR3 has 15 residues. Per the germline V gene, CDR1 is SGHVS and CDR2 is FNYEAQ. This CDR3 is CASSLAGRGITEAFF. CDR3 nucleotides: TGTGCCAGCAGCTTAGCTGGCAGGGGGATCACTGAAGCTTTCTTT.

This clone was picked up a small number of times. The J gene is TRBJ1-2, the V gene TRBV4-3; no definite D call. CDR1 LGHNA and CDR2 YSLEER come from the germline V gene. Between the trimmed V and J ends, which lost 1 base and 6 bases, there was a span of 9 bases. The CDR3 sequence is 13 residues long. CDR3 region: CASSQGLFDGYTF. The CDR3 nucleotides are TGCGCCAGCAGCCAAGGTTTATTTGATGGCTACACCTTC.